The next 22 T cell receptor beta chains were all read from a single sample in a study of identical twins. MiXCR, applied by TCRdb to the 5' RACE reads, yields one record per CDR3 protein. This sample has about 700,000 distinct CDR3 sequences; 6% to 6.5% occur once, and the top ten carry around 1.9%. Input material: naive T cells sorted from blood. These receptors were obtained from a man younger than 35 in good health.

This clonotype occurred a few times. This chain links TRBV27 with TRBJ2-7; 9 nucleotides match TRBD1. Germline CDR1 MNHEY, CDR2 SMNVEV (reference sequence). CDR3 length equals 12 residues. The CDR3 coding sequence is TGTGTCACCGGGACAGGGTACTACGAGCAGTACTTC. Its protein is CVTGTGYYEQYF.

This clonotype was detected only a few times. This rearrangement joins TRBV7-9 to TRBJ2-5; D may match TRBD1 or TRBD2 (5 bases each). V shed 0 bases and J shed 1 base, with 12 bases lying between them. This CDR3 region has 16 residues. Germline CDR1 and CDR2: SEHNR and FQNEAQ (reference sequence). The CDR3 spells CASSLARGSPQETQYF. CDR3 in DNA: TGTGCCAGCAGCTTAGCGAGGGGATCCCCCCAAGAGACCCAGTACTTC.

This clonotype has at least ten counts. The J gene is TRBJ2-7, the V gene TRBV14; tentatively, D is TRBD1 (5 bases). Trimming stripped 1 base from V and 3 bases from J, with 19 bases between. CDR1 SGHDN and CDR2 FVKESK come from the germline V gene. The CDR3 extends over 17 amino acids. The CDR3 loop is CASSQVLGHILIYEQYF. CDR3 coding DNA: TGTGCCAGCAGCCAAGTCCTTGGACACATCTTGATCTACGAGCAGTACTTC.

The CDR3 DNA reads TGTGCCAGCAGCGAACGAATGGGGAGCACTGAAGCTTTCTTT. Protein sequence: CASSERMGSTEAFF. The V gene is TRBV6-1, the J gene TRBJ1-1, with no clear D. Germline V lookup: CDR1 MNHNS, CDR2 SASEGT. The CDR3 is 14 amino acids. V lost 6 bases, J lost 4 bases, and 15 bases lay in between.

This clonotype has at least ten counts. This chain connects TRBV7-7 to TRBJ2-1; D is perhaps TRBD2 (6 bases). The CDR3 totals 15 residues. CDR1 is SSHAT, CDR2 FNYEAQ, per germline (reference sequence). V lost 3 bases and J 4 bases, leaving 13 bases between the germline ends. This chain's CDR3 is CASSLGGLAYNEQFF. The DNA for the CDR3 is TGTGCCAGCAGCTTGGGGGGTCTAGCTTACAATGAGCAGTTCTTC.

This clonotype was counted a few times. V and J are TRBV29-1 and TRBJ2-5; 8 bases agree with TRBD1. V was clipped by 6 bases and J by 1 base; unmatched bases: 10. The CDR3 loop spans 15 amino acids. From germline, CDR1 is SQVTM and CDR2 ANQGSEA. The DNA of the CDR3 is TGCAGCGTGGCTGGGACAGGTGCCCTCCAAGAGACCCAGTACTTC. Translating it yields CSVAGTGALQETQYF.

This clonotype was picked up a small number of times. At one end the junction does not follow the germline gene, possibly because of a read error. The J gene is TRBJ2-3, the V gene TRBV11-3; TRBD1 might be the D (5 bases). Germline V CDR1 and CDR2: SGHNT, YENEEA. The CDR3 sequence is 15 residues long. The CDR3 here is CASSLGYRKTDTQYF. The CDR3 DNA is TGTGCCAGCAGTTTAGGGTACAGGAAGACAGATACGCAGTATTTT.

This clonotype turned up a few times. The gene calls are TRBV4-2 and TRBJ2-6; no clear D gene. Per the germline V gene, CDR1 is LGHNA and CDR2 is YNFKEQ. Trimming shortened V by 4 bases and J by 4 bases, and 8 bases separated the two germline ends. The CDR3 totals 14 residues. CDR3 sequence: CASSPFWGANVLTF. CDR3 coding DNA: TGTGCCAGCAGCCCCTTTTGGGGGGCCAACGTCCTGACTTTC.

The sample holds one count of this clonotype. The CDR3 reads CASSSGLADPETQYF. In DNA, the CDR3 is TGTGCCAGCAGTTCCGGACTAGCGGACCCAGAGACCCAGTACTTC. The chain combines TRBV5-4 with TRBJ2-5; 10 nucleotides align to TRBD2. CDR1 and CDR2 (germline): SGHNT, YYREEE (reference sequence). This CDR3 region has 15 residues. The V gene end was trimmed by 5 bases and the J gene end by 4 bases; junction bases not matched to a gene: 8.

This clonotype was picked up a small number of times. The chain carries TRBV6-5 and TRBJ2-7; the D call may be TRBD1 or TRBD2 (6 bases each). CDR1 MNHEY and CDR2 SVGAGI come from the germline V gene. This CDR3 contains 15 residues. With 2 bases removed from V and 0 bases from J, the gap between germline ends came to 11 bases. The chain's CDR3 is CASSYSRGPSYEQYF. The CDR3 DNA sequence: TGTGCCAGCAGTTACAGTCGGGGGCCCTCCTACGAGCAGTACTTC.

In its sample, this clonotype was seen many times. The chain uses TRBV10-3 and TRBJ2-7, with 7 bases lining up with TRBD2. V lost 5 bases and J lost 6; bases outside the gene matches: 10. The CDR3 consists of 14 residues. Germline V lookup: CDR1 ENHRY, CDR2 SYGVKD. The CDR3 coding sequence is TGTGCCATCAGTTCCGACTGGGAGGGTGCCGAGCAGTACTTC. Protein: CAISSDWEGAEQYF.

Ten or more counts support this clonotype. CDR3 amino acids: CASSYLTSGDEQFF. In DNA form, the CDR3 reads TGCGCCAGCAGCTACTTGACTAGCGGGGATGAGCAGTTCTTC. The V call is TRBV5-1, the J call TRBJ2-1, with 11 bases identical to TRBD2. With V trimmed by 3 bases and J by 8 bases, 4 bases remained unmatched. The germline V gene encodes CDR1 SGHRS and CDR2 YFSETQ. The CDR3 spans 14 residues. The complete variable domain, with remaining parts taken from reference TRBV5-1 and TRBJ2-1, reads KAGVTQTPRYLIKTRGQQVTLSCSPISGHRSVSWYQQTPGQGLQFLFEYFSETQRNKGNFPGRFSGRQFSNSRSEMNVSTLELGDSALYLCASSYLTSGDEQFFGPGTRLTVL.

The chain combines TRBV7-8 with TRBJ2-2; D not certain. CDR1 and CDR2 (germline): SGHVS, FQNEAQ. The CDR3 has 15 residues. Trimming removed 5 bases at V and 0 bases at J, with 10 bases between. CDR3 nucleotide sequence: TGTGCCAGCAGCCATCGACCGTCGAACACCGGGGAGCTGTTTTTT. It codes for CASSHRPSNTGELFF.

CDR3 DNA: TGCAGTGCTAGAGATGATTCCTACGAGCAGTACTTC. This gives the protein CSARDDSYEQYF. This chain joins TRBV20-1 and TRBJ2-7; D gene uncertain. Trimming stripped 0 bases from V and 1 base from J, with 4 bases between. The CDR3 runs 12 residues. Germline values: CDR1 DFQATT, CDR2 SNEGSKA (reference sequence).

This clonotype was detected many times. This rearrangement joins TRBV4-1 to TRBJ2-4; D not resolved. V dropped 1 base and J dropped 1 base, with 8 bases sitting between them. CDR3 size: 15 residues. Germline assignment: CDR1 MGHRA and CDR2 YSYEKL. CDR3 region: CASSQVGAAKNIQYF. As DNA, the CDR3 is TGCGCCAGCAGCCAAGTTGGAGCGGCCAAAAACATTCAGTACTTC.

This clonotype was seen many times. The chain is built from TRBV4-1 and TRBJ2-1; 9 bases are shared with TRBD2. The germline V gene has CDR1 MGHRA and CDR2 YSYEKL. The CDR3 is 14 amino acids. The ends lost 4 bases at V and 9 bases at J; junction bases unmatched: 7. CDR3 loop: CASSPLGTSSEQFF. CDR3 in DNA: TGCGCCAGCAGCCCGCTTGGGACTAGCAGTGAGCAGTTCTTC.

V usage is TRBV11-2 and J usage is TRBJ2-5; perhaps D is TRBD1 or TRBD2 (5 bases each). Trimming cost V 5 bases and J 5 bases, with 21 bases left between them. The CDR3 is made up of 16 amino acids. The germline V gene has CDR1 SGHAT and CDR2 FQNNGV. In nucleotides, the CDR3 is TGTGCCAGCAGCCCTTGGAAGGGACCGGACAAGGAGACCCAGTACTTC. This encodes CASSPWKGPDKETQYF.

This clonotype appeared many times. The rearrangement links TRBV4-3 to TRBJ2-2; 9 nucleotides line up with TRBD2. V dropped 0 bases and J dropped 6; count of bases not matched to a gene: 5. The germline V gene encodes CDR1 LGHNA and CDR2 YSLEER. This CDR3 is built from 16 residues. For the CDR3, the DNA is TGCGCCAGCAGCCAAGATCGGCTAGCGGGACCCGGGGAGCTGTTTTTT. Amino acids: CASSQDRLAGPGELFF.

This clonotype was seen repeatedly, ten times or more. V is TRBV15 and J is TRBJ2-3, with a possible D match to TRBD2 (6 bases). CDR1 is LNHNV and CDR2 is YYDKDF in the germline V gene (reference sequence). The CDR3 sequence is 16 residues long. V lost 5 bases to trimming and J lost 2 bases, with 17 bases between them. The CDR3 DNA reads TGTGCCACCAGCGCCCGTTCGTGGGGACTCACAGATACGCAGTATTTT. Amino acid sequence: CATSARSWGLTDTQYF.

The table lists this clonotype with many counts. The chain has TRBV5-1 and TRBJ2-3; D gene ambiguous. With 1 base removed from V and 5 bases from J, the gap between germline ends came to 5 bases. The CDR3 spans 12 residues. CDR1 and CDR2 from the germline V gene are SGHRS and YFSETQ. Here the CDR3 reads CASSLMGDTQYF. The CDR3 nucleotides are TGCGCCAGCAGCTTGATGGGAGATACGCAGTATTTT.

This clonotype was observed at least ten times. The rearrangement uses TRBV6-5 and TRBJ1-2; TRBD1 might be the D (5 bases). The CDR3 loop spans 12 amino acids. The germline V gene encodes CDR1 MNHEY and CDR2 SVGAGI. With 2 bases removed from V and 8 bases from J, the gap between germline ends came to 9 bases. As DNA, the CDR3 is TGTGCCAGCAGTTACGGGGGAAACGGCTACACCTTC. Amino acid sequence: CASSYGGNGYTF.

This clonotype was seen many times. The chain employs TRBV20-1 and TRBJ2-7; D is tentatively TRBD1 or TRBD2 (5 bases each). The CDR3 runs to 12 residues. With 1 base removed from V and 4 bases from J, the gap between germline ends came to 8 bases. Germline loops: CDR1 DFQATT, CDR2 SNEGSKA (reference sequence). The CDR3 spells CSARGEGYEQYV. DNA for the CDR3: TGCAGTGCTAGAGGCGAGGGGTACGAGCAGTACGTC.